Listed below are T cell receptor beta chains from one sample, sequenced in a study of T cells in Graves' hyperthyroidism and ophthalmopathy. TCRdb redid the calling of the multiplex PCR reads with MiXCR, one entry per CDR3 protein. The table records about 770,000 distinct CDR3 sequences, 18% of them present only once. Sequenced input: blood. The receptors derive from a woman in her forties or fifties with Graves' hyperthyroidism that later progressed to Graves' ophthalmopathy. Both conserved end residues are part of each CDR3. A D gene is named only where the DNA matches it firmly. Clone size is not always given. Where it is, it says once, few, many or a class for expanded clones.

D	size	V	J	CDR3	DNA
.	few	TRBV3-1	TRBJ1-5	CASSQEVGGLGNQPQHF	TGTGCCAGCAGCCAAGAAGTGGGAGGATTGGGCAATCAGCCCCAGCATTTT
.	few	TRBV6-2/TRBV6-3	TRBJ1-2	CASTMDLDYGYTF	TGTGCCAGCACCATGGATTTAGACTATGGCTACACCTTC
.	.	TRBV12-3/TRBV12-4	TRBJ2-1	CASSSRREWNEQFF	TGTGCCAGCAGTTCTCGCCGGGAATGGAATGAGCAGTTCTTC
.	.	TRBV15	TRBJ1-6	CATSRDPDSSYNSPLHF	TGTGCCACCAGCAGAGATCCGGACAGCTCCTATAATTCACCCCTCCACTTT
.	.	TRBV5-5	TRBJ1-5	CASSFRPGLGGSNQPQHF	TGTGCCAGCAGCTTCCGGCCAGGGCTAGGGGGGAGCAATCAGCCCCAGCATTTT
TRBD2	.	TRBV7-7	TRBJ2-5	CASSPGLAGPQETQYF	TGTGCTAGCAGCCCGGGACTAGCGGGGCCCCAAGAGACCCAGTACTTC
.	many	TRBV9	TRBJ1-2	CASSVEPRNYGYTF	TGTGCCAGCAGCGTAGAGCCGAGGAACTATGGCTACACCTTC
.	many	TRBV11-2	TRBJ1-1	CASVENTEAFF	TGTGCCAGCGTTGAGAACACTGAAGCTTTCTTT
TRBD1	many	TRBV3-1	TRBJ1-5	CASSPDRDSNQPQHF	TGTGCCAGCAGCCCCGACAGGGACAGCAATCAGCCCCAGCATTTT
TRBD2	few	TRBV9	TRBJ2-1	CASSPHPGGGSEQFF	TGTGCCAGCAGCCCTCACCCGGGGGGAGGTAGCGAGCAGTTCTTC
TRBD2	many	TRBV2	TRBJ2-3	CASSDRLAGPSTDTQYF	TGTGCCAGCAGTGATCGGCTAGCGGGACCAAGCACAGATACGCAGTATTTT
.	many	TRBV2	TRBJ1-2	CASIGEDKPGPHGYTF	TGTGCCAGCATTGGAGAAGATAAGCCAGGACCCCATGGCTACACCTTC
TRBD2	.	TRBV6-2/TRBV6-3	TRBJ2-1	CASSRLASIGNEQFF	TGTGCCAGCAGTCGACTAGCGAGTATCGGGAATGAGCAGTTCTTC
.	many	TRBV12-3/TRBV12-4	TRBJ2-1	CASRPGTLIYNEQFF	TGTGCCAGCAGACCTGGGACTCTCATCTACAATGAGCAGTTCTTC
.	.	TRBV5-1	TRBJ1-1	CASSFGTTRVNTEAFF	TGCGCCAGCAGCTTCGGTACCACCAGGGTGAACACTGAAGCTTTCTTT
TRBD1	many	TRBV9	TRBJ2-1	CASSERNTGTGVGNEQFF	TGTGCCAGCAGCGAGAGGAATACCGGGACAGGGGTGGGCAATGAGCAGTTCTTC
.	few	TRBV12-3/TRBV12-4	TRBJ1-2	CASRPGTEHYGYTF	TGTGCCAGCAGGCCCGGCACAGAACACTATGGCTACACCTTC
.	few	TRBV19	TRBJ1-1	CASNTGLANTEAFF	TGTGCCAGTAATACAGGGTTGGCGAACACTGAAGCTTTCTTT
TRBD1	.	TRBV19	TRBJ1-5	CASSPSTGAPQHF	TGTGCCAGTAGTCCCTCCACAGGGGCTCCCCAGCATTTT
TRBD2	many	TRBV7-3	TRBJ2-1	CASSLFEAGGGGEQFF	TGTGCCAGCAGCTTGTTTGAGGCGGGGGGAGGTGGTGAGCAGTTCTTC
.	few	TRBV3-1	TRBJ1-4	CASSQPTGATNEKLFF	TGTGCCAGCAGCCAACCGACGGGGGCAACTAATGAAAAACTGTTTTTT
.	once	TRBV19	TRBJ2-1	CASTLSAYNEQFF	TGTGCCAGTACCCTATCGGCCTACAATGAGCAGTTCTTC
TRBD2	.	TRBV2	TRBJ2-2	CASTILAGVTGELFF	TGTGCCAGCACCATTCTAGCGGGGGTGACCGGGGAGCTGTTTTTT
.	.	TRBV4-1	TRBJ1-5	CASSQVLDLNQPQHF	TGCGCCAGCAGCCAAGTTTTGGACCTCAATCAGCCCCAGCATTTT
TRBD1	.	TRBV3-1	TRBJ2-5	CASSPAGTGGSETQYF	TGTGCCAGCAGCCCGGCCGGGACAGGGGGCAGTGAGACCCAGTACTTC
.	many	TRBV11-3	TRBJ2-3	CASSFWTGRTQYF	TGTGCCAGCAGCTTCTGGACGGGACGTACGCAGTATTTT
.	many	TRBV30	TRBJ1-5	CAWRDSGGYQPQHF	TGTGCCTGGAGGGATTCAGGAGGGTATCAGCCCCAGCATTTT
.	.	TRBV5-4	TRBJ2-2	CASSLGIAGELFF	TGTGCCAGCAGCTTGGGCATCGCCGGGGAGCTGTTTTTT
.	.	TRBV20-1	TRBJ1-4	CSAPTYEKLFF	TGCAGTGCGCCGACATATGAAAAACTGTTTTTT
.	many	TRBV3-1	TRBJ2-5	CASSYIRGETQYF	TGTGCCAGCAGCTACATTAGGGGCGAGACCCAGTACTTC
.	.	TRBV29-1	TRBJ2-7	CSARGTQTYEQYF	TGCAGCGCGCGGGGGACACAGACCTACGAGCAGTACTTC